The clone carrying this T cell receptor (beta chain) was seen only a few times. The antigen is unknown. The data originate from a study of STAT5B mutations in CD4+ large granular lymphocyte leukemia. Overall study results and limits: Compared with healthy controls (2/35), patient top clones favored TRBV06 (8/27). Main leukemic clonotypes were patient-specific, but 20% to 25% appeared at low frequency elsewhere.

TCRdb's copy holds only in-frame clones and misses some; the assay was immunoSEQ multiplex PCR. The sample lists about 34,000 clones; 76% were seen once. The length of the CDR3 is 18 residues. With 0 bases clipped from V and 2 bases from J, the junction kept 6 bases outside the gene matches. CDR1 and CDR2 from the germline V gene are SGHRS and YFSETQ. The source of this sequence is a human donor in good health. Sequences were obtained from CD4+ T cells from blood buffy coats. The chain carries TRBV5-1 and TRBJ2-1; TRBD2 matches at 12 bases. The CDR3: CASSLEWLAGGAYNEQFF. The CDR3 bases are TGCGCCAGCAGCTTGGAGTGGCTAGCGGGGGGGGCCTACAATGAGCAGTTCTTC.